The entry that follows covers one TCR beta chain sequence. What this receptor recognizes is not known. The sequencing machine was a NextSeq 550. The Human TCR Profiling Kit (MiLaboratory) was used to prepare UMI-labeled 5' RACE TRB cDNA libraries. The full amount of extracted RNA was used for cDNA synthesis, and the full amount of resulting cDNA was used for PCR amplification. Libraries were prepared in parallel using an identical number of PCR cycles. Processing in the source paper ran as follows. With a requirement of at least two reads per UMI, MIGEC and MiXCR extracted about 49,000 +/- 11,000 unique UMI-labeled TRB cDNA molecules per library. Each library averaged 40,000 +/- 10,000 functional in-frame TRB CDR3 nucleotide clonotypes without stop codons. Diversity metrics, including normalized Shannon-Wiener and Chao1, were computed in VDJtools after downsampling to 5000 UMI-labeled TRB molecules per sample. Clonotype-size-weighted physicochemical properties of the central five CDR3 residues (interaction energy, strength, volume and Kidera factor 4) were computed in VDJtools. After TCRdb reprocessed the reads, each CDR3 protein sequence was kept as one row, without DNA. These V and J calls are TCRdb output, not the study's own analysis. The sample table gives some 54,000 distinct CDR3 sequences. The ten top clones hold less than 0.65% of the sample.

Each CD8+ T cell subset was flow-sorted in triplicate, with over 250,000 cells per subset placed directly into RLT lysis buffer. To exclude memory contaminants, naive CD8+ T cells were stringently defined as CD45RO-CCR7+CD27+CD95-. Peripheral blood mononuclear cells were isolated from buffy coats by standard density gradient centrifugation. A FACSAria III was used to flow-sort naive CXCR3-negative and CXCR3-positive CD8+ T cells. An RNeasy Mini Kit was used to extract total RNA from the sorted cells. The germline V gene supplies CDR1 MDHEN and CDR2 SYDVKM. The CDR3 sequence holds 15 residues, the cysteine and phenylalanine included. DNA was not recorded. This sample was included in a study of CXCR3-negative and CXCR3-positive naive CD8 T cells (dated by TCRdb to about 2019). In the study overall: In total, approximately 140 million TRB reads were obtained, or roughly 1.5 +/- 0.3 million reads per library. Naive subsets from 5 or 6 donors and memory cells from 3 donors were included in the TRBV-TRBJ cluster analysis. The diversity and physicochemical repertoire analyses included approximately ten donors pooled from two independent experiments.

Findings and caveats that apply to the study as a whole: Repertoire diversity was comparably high in both naive subsets but much lower in memory CD8+ T cells. Because surface CD5, which is linked to self-reactivity in mice, was comparable between the naive subsets, TCR interaction strength was also inferred from TRB CDR3 physicochemical properties. Naive CXCR3-negative and CXCR3-positive cells from the same donor showed similar TRBV-TRBJ usage, whereas memory cells showed distinct patterns. Freshly isolated PBMCs were used for most assays because CXCR3 expression partially decreased after cryopreservation. Compared with CXCR3-negative naive cells, CXCR3-positive naive cells had TRB CDR3s with higher hydrophobicity (lower Kidera factor 4), lower energy, and higher strength and volume indices.

The chain is encoded by TRBV28 joined to TRBJ2-5; checking the TCRdb D call of TRBD2 is not possible without DNA. Material: naive CXCR3+ CD8+ T cells from blood. What this sample's cell subset or site label stands for: CD45RO-CCR7+CD27+CD95- naive CD8+ T cells expressing CXCR3 (TNR3+). This TCR was recovered from a human donor in good health. Some clones in this sample may be carry-over from other donors' samples. CDR3 sequence: CPSSSSAENQETQYF.